Included here is one TCR beta chain sequence, with context. Its antigen is currently unknown. Per sample, extraction of total RNA gave at least 5 micrograms in every case. A second PCR, run for 7 to 11 cycles, used a sample-barcoded 5' primer plus a J-beta primer mix. TCRdb re-derived calls from the 5' RACE reads in MiXCR, one entry per CDR3 protein. The repertoire has 650,000 to 1,000,000 distinct CDR3 sequences, around 36% of them found once; the top ten carry over 10%. The sample comes from a study of blood T cells in healthy people across ages. Overall study context: Template switching recovered approximately one barcoded beta molecule for every two T cells. Study-wide findings and caveats: Naive T cell percentage showed a strong correlation with TCR beta diversity.

V lost 2 bases and J 3 bases, leaving 8 bases between the germline ends. This CDR3 is 13 amino acids long. Germline values: CDR1 SGHDT, CDR2 YYEEEE. This TCR was recovered from a man in his late teens or twenties in good health. Sequencing was performed on blood. V gene TRBV5-6 combines with J gene TRBJ2-5; the D call may be TRBD1 or TRBD2 (5 bases each). This CDR3 reads CASSFREKETQYF. As DNA, the CDR3 is TGTGCCAGCAGCTTCAGGGAGAAAGAGACCCAGTACTTC.